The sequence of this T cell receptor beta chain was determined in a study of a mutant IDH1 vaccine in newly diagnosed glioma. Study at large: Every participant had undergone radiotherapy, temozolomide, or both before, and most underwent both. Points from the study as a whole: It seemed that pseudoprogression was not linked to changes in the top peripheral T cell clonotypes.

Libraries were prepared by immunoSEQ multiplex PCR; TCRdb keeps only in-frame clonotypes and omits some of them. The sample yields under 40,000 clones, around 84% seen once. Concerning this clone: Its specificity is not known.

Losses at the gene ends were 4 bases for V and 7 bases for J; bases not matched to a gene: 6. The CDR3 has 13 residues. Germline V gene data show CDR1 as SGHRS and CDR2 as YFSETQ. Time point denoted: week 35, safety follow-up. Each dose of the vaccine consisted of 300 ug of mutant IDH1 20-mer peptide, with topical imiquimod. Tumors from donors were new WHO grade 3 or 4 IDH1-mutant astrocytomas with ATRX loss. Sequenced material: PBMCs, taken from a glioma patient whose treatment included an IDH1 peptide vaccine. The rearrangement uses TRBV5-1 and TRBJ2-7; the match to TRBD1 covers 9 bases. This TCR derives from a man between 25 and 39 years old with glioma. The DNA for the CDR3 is TGCGCCAGCAGCCTAGGACAGGGGAGGGAGCAGTACTTC. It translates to CASSLGQGREQYF.